Given below is one T cell receptor beta chain in context. This specimen belongs to a study of blood T cell repertoires in COVID-19. Whole-study context: From T cells, B-cell-depleted T cells, or PBMCs came the material, which was cDNA or gDNA.

Participant age was roughly 18 to 100 years, and participants resided in about two dozen US areas. Donors of Cohort 3 who recovered were those that had two negative PCRs, clearance, or symptom resolution. Original methodology: Reference gene primer amplification gave nucleated cell count estimates. The protocol was immunoSEQ multiplex PCR, while the TCRdb copy is restricted to in-frame clones and leaves out a portion. That table gives V, J and clone size, and the DNA gave D and trimming. Of roughly 520,000 clones listed, more than 75% are singletons. The source material was PBMCs or T cells enriched from blood (not recorded which). The TCR was taken from a middle-aged woman who had recovered from COVID-19.

The CDR3 reads CSVLRLASDYEQYF. CDR3 bases: TGCAGCGTTTTGCGACTAGCGAGTGACTACGAGCAGTACTTC. The chain recombines TRBV29-1 with TRBJ2-7; 8 bases are shared with TRBD2. CDR1 is SQVTM and CDR2 is ANQGSEA in the germline V gene. The V segment lost 5 bases and the J segment 3 bases; nucleotides outside the gene matches: 9. The CDR3 loop spans 14 amino acids.